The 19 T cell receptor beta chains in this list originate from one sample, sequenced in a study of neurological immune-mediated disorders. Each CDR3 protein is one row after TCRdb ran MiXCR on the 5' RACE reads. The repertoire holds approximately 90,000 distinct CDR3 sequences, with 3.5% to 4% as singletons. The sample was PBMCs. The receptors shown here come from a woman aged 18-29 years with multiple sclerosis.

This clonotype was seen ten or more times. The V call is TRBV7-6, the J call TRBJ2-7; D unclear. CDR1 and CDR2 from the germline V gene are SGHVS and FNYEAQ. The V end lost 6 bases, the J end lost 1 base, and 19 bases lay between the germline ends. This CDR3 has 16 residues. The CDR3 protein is CASSQAFRTDSYEQYF. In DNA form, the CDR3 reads TGTGCCAGCAGTCAAGCCTTCCGGACGGATTCCTACGAGCAGTACTTC.

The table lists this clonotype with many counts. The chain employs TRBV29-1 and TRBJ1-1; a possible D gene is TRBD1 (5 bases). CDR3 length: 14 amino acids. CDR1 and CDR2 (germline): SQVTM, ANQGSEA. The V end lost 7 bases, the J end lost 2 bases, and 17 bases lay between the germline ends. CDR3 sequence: CSAATTQGNTEAFF. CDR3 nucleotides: TGCAGCGCGGCAACCACTCAGGGTAACACTGAAGCTTTCTTT.

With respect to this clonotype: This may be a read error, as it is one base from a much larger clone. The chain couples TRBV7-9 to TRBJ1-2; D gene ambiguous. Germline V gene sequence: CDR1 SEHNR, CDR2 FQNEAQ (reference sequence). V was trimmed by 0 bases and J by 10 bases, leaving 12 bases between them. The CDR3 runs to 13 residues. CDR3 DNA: TGTGCCAGCAGCTTAGCAGGGCTAGAGGCCTACACCTTC. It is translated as CASSLAGLEAYTF.

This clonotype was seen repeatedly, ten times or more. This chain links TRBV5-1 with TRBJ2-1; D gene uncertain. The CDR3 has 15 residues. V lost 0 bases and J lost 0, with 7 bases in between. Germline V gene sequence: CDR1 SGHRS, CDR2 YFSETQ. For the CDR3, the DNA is TGCGCCAGCAGCTTGGGGTATAGCTCCTACAATGAGCAGTTCTTC. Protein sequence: CASSLGYSSYNEQFF.

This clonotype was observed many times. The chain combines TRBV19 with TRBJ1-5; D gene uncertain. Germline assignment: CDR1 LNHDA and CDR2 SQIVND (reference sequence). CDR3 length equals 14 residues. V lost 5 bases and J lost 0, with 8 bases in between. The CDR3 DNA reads TGTGCCAGTAGTGAAAGGAGTAGCAATCAGCCCCAGCATTTT. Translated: CASSERSSNQPQHF.

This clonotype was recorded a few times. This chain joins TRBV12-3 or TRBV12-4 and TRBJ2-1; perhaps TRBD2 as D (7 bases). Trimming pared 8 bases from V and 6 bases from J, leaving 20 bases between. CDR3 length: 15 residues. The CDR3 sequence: CASGNMAGAFNEQFF. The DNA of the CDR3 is TGTGCCAGCGGCAATATGGCGGGGGCTTTCAATGAGCAGTTCTTC.

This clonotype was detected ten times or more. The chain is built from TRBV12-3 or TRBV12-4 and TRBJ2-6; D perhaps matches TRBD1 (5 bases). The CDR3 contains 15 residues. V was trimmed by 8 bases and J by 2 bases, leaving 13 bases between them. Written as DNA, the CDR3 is TGTGCCAGCGCCACAAGCAGGGCTGGGGCCAACGTCCTGACTTTC. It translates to CASATSRAGANVLTF.

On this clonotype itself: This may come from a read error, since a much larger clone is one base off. DNA of the CDR3: TGTGCCAGCAGTTTGCCGTGGCCAACAGATACGCAGTATTTT. Its protein is CASSLPWPTDTQYF. The V call is TRBV28, the J call TRBJ2-3; D is undetermined. Trimming pared 3 bases from V and 3 bases from J, leaving 10 bases between. The length of the CDR3 is 14 residues. Germline V gene data show CDR1 as MDHEN and CDR2 as SYDVKM.

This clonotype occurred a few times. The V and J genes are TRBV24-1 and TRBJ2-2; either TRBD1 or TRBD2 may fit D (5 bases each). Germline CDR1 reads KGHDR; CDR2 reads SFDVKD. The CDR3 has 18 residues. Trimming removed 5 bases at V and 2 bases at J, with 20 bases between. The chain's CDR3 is CATSAELGAGGNTGELFF. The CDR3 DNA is TGTGCCACCAGTGCCGAACTCGGGGCGGGCGGCAACACCGGGGAGCTGTTTTTT.

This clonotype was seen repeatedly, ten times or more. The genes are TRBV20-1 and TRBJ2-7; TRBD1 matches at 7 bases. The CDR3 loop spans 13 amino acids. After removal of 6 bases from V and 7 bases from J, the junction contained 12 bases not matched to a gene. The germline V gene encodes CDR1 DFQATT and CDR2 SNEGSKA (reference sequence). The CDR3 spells CSARTRTGTEQYF. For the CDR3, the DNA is TGCAGTGCCCGCACCCGGACAGGAACTGAGCAGTACTTC.

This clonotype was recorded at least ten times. CDR3 protein: CASSLEVGNSPLHF. For the CDR3, the DNA is TGCGCCAGCAGCTTGGAGGTGGGGAATTCACCCCTCCACTTT. The chain employs TRBV5-1 and TRBJ1-6; no clear D. This CDR3 has 14 residues. The ends were cut back, 0 bases at V and 7 bases at J, with 8 bases in the middle. Germline CDR1 is SGHRS and CDR2 is YFSETQ.

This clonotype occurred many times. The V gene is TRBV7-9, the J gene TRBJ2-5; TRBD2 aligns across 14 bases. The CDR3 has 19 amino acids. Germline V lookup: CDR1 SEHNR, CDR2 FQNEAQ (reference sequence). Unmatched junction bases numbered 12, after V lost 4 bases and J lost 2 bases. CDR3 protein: CASSSGLAGGNLLQETQYF. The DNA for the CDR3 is TGTGCCAGCAGCTCCGGACTAGCGGGGGGCAACCTACTTCAAGAGACCCAGTACTTC.

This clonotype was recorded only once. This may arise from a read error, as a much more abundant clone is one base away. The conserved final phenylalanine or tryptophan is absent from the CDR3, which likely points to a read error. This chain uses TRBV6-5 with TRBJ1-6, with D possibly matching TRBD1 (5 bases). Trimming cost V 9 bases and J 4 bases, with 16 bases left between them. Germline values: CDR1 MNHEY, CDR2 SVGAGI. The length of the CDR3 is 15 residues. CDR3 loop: CASHGALPYNSPLHC. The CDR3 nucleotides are TGTGCCAGTCACGGGGCACTGCCTTATAATTCACCCCTCCACTGT.

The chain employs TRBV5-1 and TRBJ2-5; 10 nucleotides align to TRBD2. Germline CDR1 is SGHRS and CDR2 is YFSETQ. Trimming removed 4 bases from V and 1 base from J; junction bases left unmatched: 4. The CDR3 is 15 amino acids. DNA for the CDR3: TGCGCCAGCAGCATACTAGCGGGGTTCCAAGAGACCCAGTACTTC. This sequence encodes CASSILAGFQETQYF.

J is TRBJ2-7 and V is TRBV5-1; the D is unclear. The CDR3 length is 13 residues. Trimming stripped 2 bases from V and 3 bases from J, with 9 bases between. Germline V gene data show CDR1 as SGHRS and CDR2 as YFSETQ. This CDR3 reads CASSLGPNYEQYF. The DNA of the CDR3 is TGCGCCAGCAGCTTAGGGCCGAACTACGAGCAGTACTTC. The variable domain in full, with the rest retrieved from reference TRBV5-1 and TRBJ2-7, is KAGVTQTPRYLIKTRGQQVTLSCSPISGHRSVSWYQQTPGQGLQFLFEYFSETQRNKGNFPGRFSGRQFSNSRSEMNVSTLELGDSALYLCASSLGPNYEQYFGPGTRLTVT.

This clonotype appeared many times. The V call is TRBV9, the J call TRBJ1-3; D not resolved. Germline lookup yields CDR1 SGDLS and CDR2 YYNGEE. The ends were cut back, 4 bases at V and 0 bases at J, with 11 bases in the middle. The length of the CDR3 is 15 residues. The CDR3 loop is CASSLKAISGNTIYF. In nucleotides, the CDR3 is TGTGCCAGCAGCCTGAAAGCCATCTCTGGAAACACCATATATTTT.

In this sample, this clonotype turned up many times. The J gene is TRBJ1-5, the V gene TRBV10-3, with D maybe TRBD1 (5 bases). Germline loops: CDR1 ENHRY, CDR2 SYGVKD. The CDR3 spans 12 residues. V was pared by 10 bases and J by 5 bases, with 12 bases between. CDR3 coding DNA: TGTGCCACCCGGGTGGGGGATCAGCCCCAGCATTTT. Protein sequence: CATRVGDQPQHF.

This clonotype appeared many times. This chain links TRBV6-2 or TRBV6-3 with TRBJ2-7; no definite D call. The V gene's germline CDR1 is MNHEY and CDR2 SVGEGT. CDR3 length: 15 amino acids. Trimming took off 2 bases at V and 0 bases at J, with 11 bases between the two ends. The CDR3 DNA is TGTGCCAGCAGTTACAGGAGAGGCGTCTCCTACGAGCAGTACTTC. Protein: CASSYRRGVSYEQYF.

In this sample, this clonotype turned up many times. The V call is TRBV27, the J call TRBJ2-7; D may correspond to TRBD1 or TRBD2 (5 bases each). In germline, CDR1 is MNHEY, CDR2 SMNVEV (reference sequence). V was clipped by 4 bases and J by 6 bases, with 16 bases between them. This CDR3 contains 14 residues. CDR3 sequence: CASSYGTDLTEQYF. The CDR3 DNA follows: TGTGCCAGCAGTTACGGGACGGACCTCACCGAGCAGTACTTC.